This entry describes one TCR beta chain. Other DNA sequences in this sample translate to the same CDR3. This record belongs to a study of blood T cell repertoires in COVID-19. Looking at the study overall: Samples of COVID-19 (acute and convalescent) were obtained from the United States, Italy and Spain.

Germline assignment: CDR1 MDHEN and CDR2 SYDVKM. This CDR3 comprises 15 residues. V gave up 1 base and J gave up 3 bases; unmatched junction bases: 3. Authors' processing steps: Reference gene primer amplification gave nucleated cell count estimates. TCRdb's table, derived via immunoSEQ multiplex PCR, lists solely in-frame clones and lacks some. That table furnishes V, J and clone size, whereas the DNA furnished D and trimming. The repertoire holds some 530,000 clones, with 80% to 90% as singletons. The sample consisted of peripheral blood. The chain combines TRBV28 with TRBJ2-7; 10 nucleotides line up with TRBD1. This TCR came from a human donor in a cohort sampled during active COVID-19. CDR3 DNA sequence: TGTGCCAGCAGTTTATCGGGACAGGGGATCTACGAGCAGTACTTC. It translates to CASSLSGQGIYEQYF.